One sample yielded the 28 T cell receptor beta chains listed below, sequenced in a study of blood T cell repertoires in COVID-19. Repertoires were generated with immunoSEQ multiplex PCR, while TCRdb's copy carries only in-frame clones and drops some. The sample has over 150,000 clones, 70% to 90% seen once. Sequencing was performed on peripheral blood. These receptors all stem from a man aged 55 to 70 with COVID-19, enrolled during active disease.

V is TRBV29-1 and J is TRBJ2-7; perhaps TRBD1 as D (5 bases). Germline V gene data show CDR1 as SQVTM and CDR2 as ANQGSEA. Deletions cut 5 bases from V and 3 bases from J, with 11 bases between. The CDR3 consists of 12 residues. The CDR3 loop is CSVYGRDYEQYF. The CDR3 DNA reads TGCAGCGTTTACGGCAGGGACTACGAGCAGTACTTC.

This clone was seen only once. The chain couples TRBV7-3 to TRBJ2-2; TRBD2 might be the D (6 bases). The V end lost 0 bases, the J end lost 2 bases, and 13 bases lay between the germline ends. Germline V CDR1 and CDR2: SGHTA, FQGTGA. CDR3 size: 17 residues. CDR3 bases: TGTGCCAGCAGCTTAACGAGTGCGGGGATAAACACCGGGGAGCTGTTTTTT. It translates to CASSLTSAGINTGELFF.

The chain uses TRBV16 and TRBJ1-4, with 7 nucleotides matching TRBD1. The germline V gene encodes CDR1 KGHSY and CDR2 FQNENV. The V and J ends lost 7 bases and 2 bases, in that order; junction bases with no gene match: 4. The CDR3 runs 14 residues. CDR3 loop: CASNLRGTNEKLFF. CDR3 DNA: TGTGCCAGCAACCTCAGGGGGACTAATGAAAAACTGTTTTTT.

This clone was recorded only once. The rearrangement uses TRBV5-1 and TRBJ1-1; 9 positions agree with TRBD1. CDR1 is SGHRS, CDR2 YFSETQ, per germline. Losses at the gene ends were 5 bases for V and 1 base for J; bases not matched to a gene: 9. The CDR3 is 16 residues long. The CDR3 coding sequence is TGCGCCAGCAGGACCGGGACAGGGAACCCGAACACTGAAGCTTTCTTT. Its protein product is CASRTGTGNPNTEAFF. Together with reference TRBV5-1 and TRBJ1-1, the CDR3 gives the full variable domain: KAGVTQTPRYLIKTRGQQVTLSCSPISGHRSVSWYQQTPGQGLQFLFEYFSETQRNKGNFPGRFSGRQFSNSRSEMNVSTLELGDSALYLCASRTGTGNPNTEAFFGQGTRLTVV.

The V call is TRBV11-3, the J call TRBJ2-1; 8 bases line up with TRBD1. Germline lookup yields CDR1 SGHNT and CDR2 YENEEA. The V segment lost 6 bases and the J segment 4 bases; nucleotides outside the gene matches: 8. The CDR3 extends over 15 amino acids. CDR3 coding DNA: TGTGCCAGCAGTCGTCCAGGGGGCCGGTACAATGAGCAGTTCTTC. As protein: CASSRPGGRYNEQFF.

This clone has only a few counts. V and J are TRBV6-5 and TRBJ2-7; D perhaps matches TRBD1 (6 bases). Trimming took 4 bases from V and 0 from J, leaving 16 bases between them. This CDR3 is 16 amino acids long. Germline V gene lookup returns CDR1 MNHEY and CDR2 SVGAGI. The CDR3 sequence is CASSWSGTSSSYEQYF. DNA of the CDR3: TGTGCCAGCAGTTGGTCCGGGACATCAAGCTCCTACGAGCAGTACTTC.

This sequence joins TRBV27 and TRBJ1-2; TRBD1 matches at 7 bases. The germline CDR1 and CDR2 sequences are MNHEY and SMNVEV (reference sequence). The CDR3 spans 16 residues. Trimming cost V 5 bases and J 6 bases; bases outside gene matches: 15. The CDR3 region is CASSPRQGGTADGYTF. Written as DNA, the CDR3 is TGTGCCAGCAGTCCTCGACAGGGAGGAACCGCTGATGGCTACACCTTC.

This chain joins TRBV4-1 and TRBJ1-1; 10 bases are shared with TRBD1. The CDR3 sequence is 15 residues long. Germline loops: CDR1 MGHRA, CDR2 YSYEKL. V trimming: 3 bases; J trimming: 3 bases; junction bases outside the gene matches: 4. The CDR3, as DNA: TGCGCCAGCAGCCAGACAGGGGGCAGGTACACTGAAGCTTTCTTT. This translates into CASSQTGGRYTEAFF.

This clone was picked up a small number of times. V and J are TRBV7-2 and TRBJ1-3; D remains unclear. Germline V gene data show CDR1 as SGHTA and CDR2 as FQGNSA. This CDR3 contains 15 residues. With 4 bases removed from V and 0 bases from J, the gap between germline ends came to 10 bases. This CDR3 reads CASSSSTRSGNTIYF. The CDR3 DNA follows: TGTGCCAGCAGCTCCTCGACTCGCTCTGGAAACACCATATATTTT.

The V and J genes are TRBV18 and TRBJ2-4; D is perhaps TRBD2 (6 bases). V was shortened by 1 base and J by 9 bases, with 10 bases between the two germline ends. CDR1 and CDR2 from the germline V gene are KGHSH and LQKENI. The CDR3 runs to 13 residues. The CDR3 region is CASSPHEGGIQYF. The CDR3 nucleotides are TGTGCCAGCTCACCACATGAGGGAGGCATTCAGTACTTC.

Concerning this clone itself: Within the sample, other DNA sequences also encode this same CDR3. This sequence joins TRBV19 and TRBJ1-5, with TRBD1 identical over 9 bases. Trimming removed 5 bases from V and 4 bases from J; junction bases left unmatched: 3. From germline, CDR1 is LNHDA and CDR2 SQIVND (reference sequence). The CDR3 is 14 amino acids. CDR3 sequence: CASSLGQGNQPQHF. CDR3 DNA sequence: TGTGCCAGTAGTCTAGGACAGGGGAATCAGCCCCAGCATTTT.

J is TRBJ2-5 and V is TRBV4-2; tentatively, D is TRBD1 (6 bases). V was trimmed by 1 base and J by 7 bases, leaving 10 bases between them. This CDR3 contains 13 residues. CDR1 and CDR2 from the germline V gene are LGHNA and YNFKEQ. The CDR3 here is CASSQGTALTQYF. As DNA, the CDR3 is TGTGCCAGCAGCCAAGGGACAGCCCTGACCCAGTACTTC.

The rearrangement uses TRBV21-1 and TRBJ1-1; the table gives TRBD1 as D, unverified against the DNA. TRBV21-1 counts as a pseudogene. The length of the CDR3 is 18 residues. CDR3 DNA sequence: TGTGCCAGCAGCCCGATCTACCGGGACAGGGGAAGAAACACTGAAGCTTTCTTT. Translation: CASSPIYRDRGRNTEAFF.

The chain links TRBV6-5 to TRBJ2-7; 11 bases fit TRBD2. The germline CDR1 and CDR2 sequences are MNHEY and SVGAGI. Unmatched junction bases numbered 5, after V lost 7 bases and J lost 0 bases. The CDR3 is 15 amino acids. The CDR3 spells CASTTSGGSSYEQYF. CDR3 in DNA: TGTGCCAGCACTACTAGCGGGGGTAGCTCCTACGAGCAGTACTTC.

The chain has TRBV28 and TRBJ2-7; D not resolved. Germline CDR1 and CDR2: MDHEN and SYDVKM. Trimming cost V 7 bases and J 2 bases, with 12 bases left between them. The CDR3 runs 13 residues. CDR3 protein: CASITSPPYEQYF. The CDR3 nucleotides are TGTGCCAGCATCACGAGCCCCCCCTACGAGCAGTACTTC.

The rearrangement links TRBV18 to TRBJ1-2; tentative D call: TRBD1 (6 bases). The CDR3 loop spans 15 amino acids. In germline, CDR1 is KGHSH, CDR2 LQKENI. V was shortened by 6 bases and J by 3 bases, with 17 bases between the two germline ends. CDR3 region: CASSPGPGAHYGYTF. Here the CDR3 DNA reads TGTGCCAGCTCGCCCGGGCCAGGGGCTCACTATGGCTACACCTTC.

This chain uses TRBV20-1 with TRBJ2-7; 13 positions match TRBD2. The CDR3 is 15 residues long. Germline lookup yields CDR1 DFQATT and CDR2 SNEGSKA (reference sequence). J was trimmed by 3 bases and V by 6 bases; bases with no gene match: 8. The CDR3 sequence: CSASQTSGRVYEQYF. The CDR3 region has the DNA TGCAGTGCCAGTCAAACTAGCGGGAGGGTCTACGAGCAGTACTTC.

The rearrangement links TRBV18 to TRBJ1-6, with TRBD1 identical over 9 bases. This CDR3 is built from 14 residues. Unmatched junction bases numbered 2, after V lost 5 bases and J lost 6 bases. Per germline, CDR1 KGHSH and CDR2 LQKENI. CDR3 sequence reads: CASSWDRVNSPLHF. In DNA form, the CDR3 reads TGTGCCAGCTCATGGGACAGGGTTAATTCACCCCTCCACTTT.

The rearrangement joins TRBV7-3 to TRBJ1-2; D is undetermined. The CDR3 consists of 18 residues. The germline CDR1 and CDR2 sequences are SGHTA and FQGTGA. V gave up 0 bases and J gave up 2 bases, with 19 bases separating them. CDR3 nucleotide sequence: TGTGCCAGCAGCTTAACGTCTCCAGGTTCCAATTCGAACTATGGCTACACCTTC. Translating it yields CASSLTSPGSNSNYGYTF.

The chain links TRBV11-3 to TRBJ2-3; weak D call: TRBD1 (6 bases). Per germline, CDR1 SGHNT and CDR2 YENEEA. CDR3 length: 17 residues. V was clipped by 5 bases and J by 4 bases, with 22 bases between them. The CDR3 bases are TGTGCCAGCAGCCCTTCCCAGGGGTGGGATGGCCCAGATACGCAGTATTTT. Translation gives CASSPSQGWDGPDTQYF. The full variable domain, completed using reference TRBV11-3 and TRBJ2-3, is EAGVVQSPRYKIIEKKQPVAFWCNPISGHNTLYWYLQNLGQGPELLIRYENEEAVDDSQLPKDRFSAERLKGVDSTLKIQPAELGDSAVYLCASSPSQGWDGPDTQYFGPGTRLTVL.

The rearrangement links TRBV7-8 to TRBJ2-1; 7 nucleotides agree with TRBD2. This CDR3 is 17 amino acids long. V shed 1 base and J 4 bases; nucleotides not matched to a gene: 10. Germline V gene lookup returns CDR1 SGHVS and CDR2 FQNEAQ. This CDR3 is CASSLGLIGTTYNEQFF. CDR3 nucleotide sequence: TGTGCCAGCAGCTTAGGGCTAATTGGGACTACTTACAATGAGCAGTTCTTC.

This chain joins TRBV6-6 and TRBJ1-4, with D perhaps TRBD1 (6 bases). The V gene's germline CDR1 is MNHNY and CDR2 SVGAGI (reference sequence). With 2 bases removed from V and 5 bases from J, the gap between germline ends came to 15 bases. The CDR3 is 16 amino acids. CDR3 in DNA: TGTGCCAGCAGTTACGCAACAGGGATCATAAATGAAAAACTGTTTTTT. It encodes CASSYATGIINEKLFF.

The rearrangement links TRBV7-9 to TRBJ1-2; D remains ambiguous. CDR1 is SEHNR, CDR2 FQNEAQ, per germline (reference sequence). This CDR3 has 17 amino acids. The germline V and J ends were trimmed by 2 bases and 2 bases, with 18 bases remaining between them. CDR3 amino acids: CASSLLPGGYENYGYTF. The CDR3 DNA sequence: TGTGCCAGCAGCTTACTCCCGGGAGGGTACGAGAACTATGGCTACACCTTC.

CDR3 DNA sequence: TGTGCCAGCAGTGAATGGGGGCCTAACACTGAAGCTTTCTTT. Its protein is CASSEWGPNTEAFF. This chain joins TRBV6-1 and TRBJ1-1; perhaps TRBD1 as D (6 bases). Germline CDR1 is MNHNS and CDR2 is SASEGT. This CDR3 is 14 amino acids long. V dropped 2 bases and J dropped 2 bases, with 9 bases sitting between them.

The chain uses TRBV12-3 or TRBV12-4 and TRBJ1-3; D call uncertain. The ends were cut back, 6 bases at V and 5 bases at J, with 5 bases in the middle. The CDR3 loop spans 11 amino acids. CDR3 nucleotide sequence: TGTGCCAGCAGATCTAGAAACACCATATATTTT. This gives the protein CASRSRNTIYF.

The chain has TRBV6-1 and TRBJ1-1; the match to TRBD1 covers 7 bases. The CDR3 runs to 17 residues. Germline V gives CDR1 MNHNS, CDR2 SASEGT. With 1 base clipped from V and 1 base from J, the junction kept 9 bases outside the gene matches. This CDR3 reads CASSEGTGVKRNTEAFF. Written as DNA, the CDR3 is TGTGCCAGCAGTGAAGGAACAGGGGTCAAAAGGAACACTGAAGCTTTCTTT.

This clone was counted once. The chain uses TRBV19 and TRBJ1-3; D gene uncertain. Between the trimmed V and J ends, which lost 7 bases and 4 bases, there was a span of 8 bases. Germline values: CDR1 LNHDA, CDR2 SQIVND (reference sequence). CDR3 length: 12 residues. CDR3 in amino acids: CASNGLGNTIYF. The CDR3 nucleotides read TGTGCCAGTAATGGCCTCGGAAACACCATATATTTT.

This chain uses TRBV4-3 with TRBJ1-1; TRBD1 agrees at 8 bases. The germline V gene encodes CDR1 LGHNA and CDR2 YSLEER. Germline trimming cut 4 bases from V and 6 bases from J; bases unmatched to any gene: 13. This CDR3 has 16 residues. The CDR3 sequence is CASSRTGTGSGPEAFF. The CDR3 bases are TGCGCCAGCAGCCGGACCGGGACAGGTTCAGGACCTGAAGCTTTCTTT.